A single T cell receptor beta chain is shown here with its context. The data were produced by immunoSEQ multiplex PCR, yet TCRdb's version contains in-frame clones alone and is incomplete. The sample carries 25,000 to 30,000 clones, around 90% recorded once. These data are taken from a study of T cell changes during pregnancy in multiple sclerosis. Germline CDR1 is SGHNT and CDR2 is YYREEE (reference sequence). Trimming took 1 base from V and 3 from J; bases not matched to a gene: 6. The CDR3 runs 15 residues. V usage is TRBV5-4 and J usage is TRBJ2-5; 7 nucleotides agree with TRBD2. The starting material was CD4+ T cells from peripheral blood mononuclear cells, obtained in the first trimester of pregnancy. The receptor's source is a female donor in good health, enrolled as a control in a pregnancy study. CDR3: CASSLLDLAEETQYF. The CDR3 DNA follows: TGTGCCAGCAGCTTGTTGGACCTAGCGGAAGAGACCCAGTACTTC.